Below, one T cell receptor (beta chain) is given with its context. This clone came up once. Its antigen remains undetermined. Base qualities are not recorded, but no much larger clone differs from it by a single base. Library generation was performed with the immunoSEQ multiplex PCR assay. Around 92,000 TCR templates per sample were assayed by the deep sequencing platform. Genomic DNA extracted from sorted T cells was the material used for TCRbeta CDR3 sequencing. On the study's bioinformatics: The R programming language was used for the clonal analysis of the TCRbeta CDR3 data. Unstimulated samples were compared with post-reaction CFSE-low samples to define alloreactive CD4+ and CD8+ clones. By matching sequences to the repertoires of sorted unstimulated Treg and non-Treg cells, each alloreactive CD4+ clone was assigned a regulatory or non-regulatory origin. Entries here come from immuneACCESS through TCRdb and include only in-frame sequences with V and J called. Some clones fail to appear in such tables; in the studies checked, an unresolved V gene covers under half of the shortfall, and the cause of the remainder is unknown. V and J calls and clone size are as listed in that table; D and trimming were resolved from the DNA. In all, the sample holds 75,000 to 100,000 clones, and approximately 95% of those were seen once. In total, the top ten clones hold over 0.25% of the sample.

The CDR3 runs 16 amino acids, cysteine and phenylalanine included. Just CDR3 DNA is preserved here, 48 bases in frame from base 1. Reading the germline V gene gives CDR1 MNHEY and CDR2 SVGAGI. V and J are truncated by 0 bases and 0 bases respectively, leaving an intervening sequence of 9 bases. These data belong to a study of siplizumab effects on memory and regulatory T cells (dated by TCRdb to the late 2010s). With respect to the entire study: The study looked at the effect of siplizumab, an anti-CD2 antibody, on alloreactive T-cell subsets in allogeneic mixed lymphocyte reactions made from human PBMCs.

General findings and caveats noted by the study authors: Unstimulated naive T cells appeared to be more diverse than memory T cells, and naive cells seemed to make a substantial contribution to the alloresponse. In reactions with siplizumab, an average of 68.8% of mappable alloreactive CD4+ clones were Treg-derived, compared with roughly 27% in control reactions. For roughly 80-95% of proliferating CD4+ or CD8+ clones, no naive or memory phenotype could be assigned. Sequences below about 10^-5 frequency were poorly captured, so only a minor fraction of alloreactive clones could be mapped to unstimulated subsets. The suppressive function of proliferating Tregs from siplizumab cultures was not functionally confirmed. The cumulative frequency of alloreactive sequences that could be traced back to unstimulated CD4+ memory T cells was significantly reduced by siplizumab.

Sorted unstimulated T cells, along with proliferating T cells recovered from mixed lymphocyte reactions, underwent TCRbeta CDR3 sequencing. Fresh whole blood from fewer than twelve HLA-typed healthy donors was used to isolate PBMCs. Unstimulated CD4+ non-regulatory T cells were FACS-sorted to map the origin of alloreactive clones. The chain is made from TRBV6-5 and TRBJ2-1, with no reliable assignment of the D segment. This sequence was found in a human donor in good health. Source material: non-Treg CD4+ T cells sorted from blood. The sample's cell subset or site label is to be understood as: FACS-sorted unstimulated CD4+ non-regulatory T cells. The CDR3 amino acid sequence is: CASSYSGGSSYNEQFF. The nucleotide sequence is given as TGTGCCAGCAGTTACTCCGGCGGTAGCTCCTACAATGAGCAGTTCTTC.